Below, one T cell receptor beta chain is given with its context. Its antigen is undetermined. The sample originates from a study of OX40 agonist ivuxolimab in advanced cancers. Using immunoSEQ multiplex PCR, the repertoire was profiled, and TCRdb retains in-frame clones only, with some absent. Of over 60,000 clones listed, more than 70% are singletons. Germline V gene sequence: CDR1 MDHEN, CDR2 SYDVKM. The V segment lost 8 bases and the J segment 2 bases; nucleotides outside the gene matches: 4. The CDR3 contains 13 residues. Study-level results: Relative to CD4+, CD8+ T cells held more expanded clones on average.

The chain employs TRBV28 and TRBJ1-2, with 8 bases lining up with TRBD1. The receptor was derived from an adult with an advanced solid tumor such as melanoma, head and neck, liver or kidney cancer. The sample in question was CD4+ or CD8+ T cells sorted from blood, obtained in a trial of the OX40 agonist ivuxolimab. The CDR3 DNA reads TGTGCCAGCGGATCAGGGGGCAACTATGGCTACACCTTC. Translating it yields CASGSGGNYGYTF.